The 11 T cell receptor beta chains reported below all come from one sample, sequenced in a study of blood T cells in healthy people across ages. It was with a sample-barcoded 5' primer and a J-beta primer mix that a second PCR of about 6 to 12 cycles was run. TCRdb re-derived calls from the 5' RACE reads in MiXCR, one entry per CDR3 protein. The data hold 1.5 million to 2 million distinct CDR3 sequences, with roughly 43% observed a single time. Sequenced sample: blood. These receptors all stem from a human donor in good health.

The chain couples TRBV4-2 to TRBJ1-4, with D possibly TRBD1 on 6 matching bases. Germline lookup yields CDR1 LGHNA and CDR2 YNFKEQ. V was clipped by 1 base and J by 8 bases, with 14 bases between them. The CDR3 contains 15 residues. In nucleotides, the CDR3 is TGTGCCAGCAGCCAAGGTGGGGGCGCAGAAGAAAAACTGTTTTTT. Translating gives CASSQGGGAEEKLFF.

This clonotype was counted only a few times. V usage is TRBV5-1 and J usage is TRBJ2-1; D possibly matches TRBD1 or TRBD2 (6 bases each). Germline CDR1 reads SGHRS; CDR2 reads YFSETQ. Trimming removed 1 base at V and 1 base at J, with 12 bases between. The CDR3 extends over 16 amino acids. CDR3 sequence reads: CASSLNGGPSYNEQFF. CDR3 DNA sequence: TGCGCCAGCAGCTTGAATGGGGGGCCATCCTACAATGAGCAGTTCTTC.

This clonotype was seen many times. CDR3 region: CSVEIPMTGAHEQYF. The CDR3 DNA reads TGCAGCGTTGAAATACCGATGACAGGGGCCCACGAGCAGTACTTC. This chain joins TRBV29-1 and TRBJ2-7; 8 bases line up with TRBD1. The CDR3 covers 15 residues. Per the germline V gene, CDR1 is SQVTM and CDR2 is ANQGSEA. J lost 5 bases, V lost 2 bases, and 11 bases had no gene match.

This clonotype was detected ten times or more. The rearrangement uses TRBV28 and TRBJ2-5; 9 bases map to TRBD2. Germline lookup yields CDR1 MDHEN and CDR2 SYDVKM. The V and J ends lost 3 bases and 1 base, in that order; junction bases with no gene match: 3. The CDR3 sequence is 15 residues long. The DNA of the CDR3 is TGTGCCAGCAGTTTGGCTAGCGGGGCCCAAGAGACCCAGTACTTC. The encoded protein is CASSLASGAQETQYF.

Concerning this clonotype itself: The junction and the germline gene differ at one end; a read error may be behind it. The rearrangement links TRBV4-1 to TRBJ2-5; no reliable D call. Germline CDR1 is MGHRA and CDR2 is YSYEKL. The CDR3 is made up of 15 amino acids. CDR3 DNA: TGCGCCAGCAGCCAATTGGGTCTGCGCGATGAGATCCAGTACTTC. Its protein is CASSQLGLRDEIQYF.

The gene calls are TRBV2 and TRBJ1-1; perhaps TRBD1 as D (5 bases). Trimming left V 2 bases short and J 4 bases short, with 17 bases between. The CDR3 sequence is 16 residues long. Germline CDR1 reads SNHLY; CDR2 reads FYNNEI. CDR3 in DNA: TGTGCCAGCAGTGAATGGCGGTCGGGGGACGGCACTGAAGCTTTCTTT. Translated: CASSEWRSGDGTEAFF.

The chain has TRBV6-5 and TRBJ2-1, with TRBD2 matching over 10 bases. The CDR3 is 15 residues long. V was pared by 5 bases and J by 8 bases, with 9 bases of the junction left unmatched. The germline gives CDR1 MNHEY, CDR2 SVGAGI. The CDR3 loop is CASSLKRGGRDEQFF. As DNA, the CDR3 is TGTGCCAGCAGTCTCAAGCGGGGGGGCAGGGATGAGCAGTTCTTC.

This clonotype was seen more than once but under ten times. V and J are TRBV4-3 and TRBJ2-7; unclear D gene. CDR1 is LGHNA, CDR2 YSLEER, per germline. CDR3 length: 11 residues. V was trimmed by 0 bases and J by 11 bases, leaving 8 bases between them. The CDR3 DNA sequence: TGCGCCAGCAGCCAAGAAGGGATGAAGTACTTC. As protein: CASSQEGMKYF.

V gene TRBV6-2 or TRBV6-3 combines with J gene TRBJ1-2; D unclear. Trimming shortened V by 5 bases and J by 8 bases, and 9 bases separated the two germline ends. From germline, CDR1 is MNHEY and CDR2 SVGEGT. The CDR3 is 11 amino acids. The CDR3 loop is CASSNTGGYTF. The CDR3 DNA follows: TGTGCCAGCAGTAATACTGGGGGCTACACCTTC.

The chain joins TRBV7-2 to TRBJ2-2, with TRBD2 matching 9 bases. V lost 3 bases and J lost 5; bases outside the gene matches: 7. This CDR3 comprises 16 residues. Per the germline V gene, CDR1 is SGHTA and CDR2 is FQGNSA. CDR3 in amino acids: CASSLRAGGPTGELFF. The CDR3 nucleotides are TGTGCCAGCAGCTTGCGAGCGGGGGGCCCTACCGGGGAGCTGTTTTTT.

In its sample, this clonotype was seen a few times. V usage is TRBV7-9 and J usage is TRBJ1-6; 7 bases fit TRBD1. CDR1 is SEHNR and CDR2 is FQNEAQ in the germline V gene (reference sequence). The CDR3 length is 14 residues. The V segment lost 4 bases and the J segment 14 bases; nucleotides outside the gene matches: 11. DNA for the CDR3: TGTGCCAGCAGCTCTTGGGACAGTCAAGTAACCCTCCACTTT. This codes for CASSSWDSQVTLHF.